This entry concerns a single T cell receptor (beta chain). The sample is drawn from a study of T cell responses to AZD1222 COVID-19 vaccine. V lost 2 bases and J 6 bases, leaving 20 bases between the germline ends. The germline V gene has CDR1 LGHNT and CDR2 FRNRAP. This CDR3 is built from 17 residues. Only in-frame clones appear in the TCRdb table, and some are missing; sequencing was by immunoSEQ multiplex PCR. The sample yields 200,000 or so clones, around 90% seen once. The sample in question was peripheral blood, obtained on day 0 of AZD1222 vaccination. The sequence came from an adult in good health. The chain couples TRBV12-5 to TRBJ2-1; possible D gene TRBD1, 6 bases. The CDR3 bases are TGTGCTAGTGGTTTGACGGGTGGGGCCAGGGGTGGCAATGAGCAGTTCTTC. Encoded protein: CASGLTGGARGGNEQFF.